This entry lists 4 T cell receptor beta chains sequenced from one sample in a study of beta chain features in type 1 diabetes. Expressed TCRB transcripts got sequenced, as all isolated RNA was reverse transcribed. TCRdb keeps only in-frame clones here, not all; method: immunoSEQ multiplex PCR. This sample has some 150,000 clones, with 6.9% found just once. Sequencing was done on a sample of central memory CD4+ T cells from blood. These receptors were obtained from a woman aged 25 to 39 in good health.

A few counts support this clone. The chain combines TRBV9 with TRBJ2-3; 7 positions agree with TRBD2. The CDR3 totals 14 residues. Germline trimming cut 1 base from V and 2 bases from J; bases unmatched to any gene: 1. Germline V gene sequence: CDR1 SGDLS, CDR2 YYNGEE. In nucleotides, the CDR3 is TGTGCCAGCAGCGTAAGCGGGACCACAGATACGCAGTATTTT. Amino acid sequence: CASSVSGTTDTQYF.

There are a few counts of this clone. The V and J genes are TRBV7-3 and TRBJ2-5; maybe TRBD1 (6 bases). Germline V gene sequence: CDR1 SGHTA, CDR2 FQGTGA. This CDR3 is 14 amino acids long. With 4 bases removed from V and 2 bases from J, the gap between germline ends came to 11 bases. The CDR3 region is CASSSQGGQETQYF. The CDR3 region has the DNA TGTGCCAGCAGCTCCCAAGGGGGTCAAGAGACCCAGTACTTC.

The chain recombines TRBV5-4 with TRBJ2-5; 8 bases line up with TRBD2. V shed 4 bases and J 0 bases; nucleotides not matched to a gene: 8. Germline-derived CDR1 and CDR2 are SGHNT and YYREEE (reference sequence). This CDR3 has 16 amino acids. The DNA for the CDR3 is TGTGCCAGCAGCCACGCGGGAGGCGTCTACCAAGAGACCCAGTACTTC. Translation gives CASSHAGGVYQETQYF. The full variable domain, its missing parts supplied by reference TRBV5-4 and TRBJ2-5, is ETGVTQSPTHLIKTRGQQVTLRCSSQSGHNTVSWYQQALGQGPQFIFQYYREEENGRGNFPPRFSGLQFPNYSSELNVNALELDDSALYLCASSHAGGVYQETQYFGPGTRLLVL.

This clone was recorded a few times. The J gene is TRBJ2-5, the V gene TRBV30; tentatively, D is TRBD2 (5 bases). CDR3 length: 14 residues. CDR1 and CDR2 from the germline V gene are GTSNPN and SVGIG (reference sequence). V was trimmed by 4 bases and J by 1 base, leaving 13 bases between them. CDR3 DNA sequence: TGTGCCTGGAACACGGGCGAGGGCCAAGAGACCCAGTACTTC. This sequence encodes CAWNTGEGQETQYF.